This record covers a single T cell receptor beta chain. The antigen remains unidentified. The data stem from a study of post-analysis software for immune sequencing data. General study points: In multiple sclerosis, normalized Chao1 diversity was significantly below that of controls. TRBV5-6, TRBV5-1 and TRBV20-1 were among roughly 5 TRBV segments more frequent in patients than controls.

CDR1 and CDR2 from the germline V gene are MNHEY and SMNVEV (reference sequence). This CDR3 is built from 13 residues. Trimming removed 8 bases from V and 2 bases from J, with 13 bases in between. Unique molecular identifiers featured in each of the TCR beta cDNA libraries. Input amounts of roughly 0.85 to 10 million T cells were used. These gave about 500,000 cDNA molecules, so each molecule approximated one T cell. In TCRdb, the PCR reads were re-called with MiXCR into one record per CDR3 protein. The table includes some 690,000 distinct CDR3 sequences, 25% to 30% detected once. Source material: blood. The source is a girl under 18 with multiple sclerosis. The chain combines TRBV27 with TRBJ2-7, with a tentative D call TRBD2 (6 bases). The CDR3 sequence: CASQRLGPYEQYF. The CDR3 nucleotides read TGTGCCAGCCAGAGACTAGGTCCCTACGAGCAGTACTTC.